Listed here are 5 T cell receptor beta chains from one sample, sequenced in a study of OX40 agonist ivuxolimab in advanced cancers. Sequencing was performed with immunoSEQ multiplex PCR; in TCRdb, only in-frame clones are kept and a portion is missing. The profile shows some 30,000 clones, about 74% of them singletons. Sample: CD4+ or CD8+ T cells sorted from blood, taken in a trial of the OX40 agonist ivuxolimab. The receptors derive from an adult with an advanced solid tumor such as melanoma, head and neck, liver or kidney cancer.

The CDR3 coding sequence is TGTGCCAGTAGTGTACAGGGGCCCTACGAGCAGTACTTC. Residues: CASSVQGPYEQYF. V is TRBV19 and J is TRBJ2-7; 7 nucleotides match TRBD1. The J segment lost 2 bases and the V segment lost 5 bases, leaving 3 bases of the junction unmatched. Germline CDR1 is LNHDA and CDR2 is SQIVND (reference sequence). The CDR3 totals 13 residues.

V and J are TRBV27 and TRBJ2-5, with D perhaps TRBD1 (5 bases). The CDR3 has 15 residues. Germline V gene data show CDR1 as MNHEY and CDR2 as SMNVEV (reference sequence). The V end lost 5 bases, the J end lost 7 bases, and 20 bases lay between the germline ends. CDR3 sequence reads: CASSPYPGPAATQYF. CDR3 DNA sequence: TGTGCCAGCAGTCCATACCCAGGGCCCGCAGCGACCCAGTACTTC.

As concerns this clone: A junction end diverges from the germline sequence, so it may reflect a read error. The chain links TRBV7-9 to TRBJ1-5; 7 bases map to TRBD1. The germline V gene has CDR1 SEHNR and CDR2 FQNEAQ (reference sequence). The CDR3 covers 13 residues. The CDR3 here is CASRWDSSQPQHF. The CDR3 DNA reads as TGTGCCAGCAGATGGGACAGCAGTCAGCCCCAGCATTTT.

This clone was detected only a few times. The CDR3 here is CAIREDTEAFF. CDR3 DNA: TGTGCCATCAGGGAGGACACTGAAGCTTTCTTT. The rearrangement joins TRBV10-3 to TRBJ1-1, with no clear D. CDR3 length: 11 amino acids. The germline V gene encodes CDR1 ENHRY and CDR2 SYGVKD. Trimming removed 6 bases from V and 3 bases from J, with 5 bases in between.

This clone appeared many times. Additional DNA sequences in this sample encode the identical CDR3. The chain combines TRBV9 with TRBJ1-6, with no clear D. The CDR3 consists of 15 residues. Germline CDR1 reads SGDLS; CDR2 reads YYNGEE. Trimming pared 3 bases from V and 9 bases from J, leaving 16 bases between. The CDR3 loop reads CASSANVGRGSPLHF. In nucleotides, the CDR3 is TGTGCCAGCAGCGCCAACGTTGGGCGGGGTTCACCCCTCCACTTT.